This record concerns one T cell receptor (beta chain) sequence. The sample is drawn from a study of cytomegalovirus exposure and HLA in healthy donors. Each donor was nominally healthy when sampled (though unrecorded immune exposures were likely). It was with 60 Vbeta and 13 Jbeta primers that the PCR ran. Assay used: immunoSEQ multiplex PCR; TCRdb lists only in-frame clones, some missing. The table lists about 190,000 clones, about four fifths of them singletons. The CDR3 is made up of 13 amino acids. CDR1 SGHTA and CDR2 FQGNSA come from the germline V gene. V was shortened by 6 bases and J by 4 bases, with 12 bases between the two germline ends.

The sequence derives from a man younger than 40 in good health and CMV-seropositive. The chain joins TRBV7-2 to TRBJ1-1; maybe TRBD1 (5 bases). The sequencing sample was made of PBMCs. The CDR3 here is CASSSQGSTEAFF. The CDR3 coding sequence is TGTGCCAGCAGTTCGCAGGGATCCACTGAAGCTTTCTTT.